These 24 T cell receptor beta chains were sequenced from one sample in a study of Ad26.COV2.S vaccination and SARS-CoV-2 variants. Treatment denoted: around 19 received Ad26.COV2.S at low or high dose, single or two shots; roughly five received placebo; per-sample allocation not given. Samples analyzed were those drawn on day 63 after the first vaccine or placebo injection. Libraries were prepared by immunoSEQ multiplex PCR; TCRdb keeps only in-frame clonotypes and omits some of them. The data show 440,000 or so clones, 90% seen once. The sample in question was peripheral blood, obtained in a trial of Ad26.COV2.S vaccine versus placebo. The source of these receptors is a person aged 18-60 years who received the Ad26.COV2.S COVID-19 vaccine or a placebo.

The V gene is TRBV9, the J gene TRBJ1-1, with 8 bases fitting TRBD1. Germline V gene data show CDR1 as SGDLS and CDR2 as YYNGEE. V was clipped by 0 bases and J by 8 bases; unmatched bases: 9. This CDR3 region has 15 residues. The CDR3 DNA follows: TGTGCCAGCAGCGTAGTAGGGACAGGCGGAGAGGAAGCTTTCTTT. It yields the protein CASSVVGTGGEEAFF.

The CDR3 protein is CASSPQREFVDEQFF. In nucleotides, the CDR3 is TGTGCCAGCAGCCCCCAGCGGGAGTTCGTAGATGAGCAGTTCTTC. The chain recombines TRBV11-1 with TRBJ2-1; 8 nucleotides align to TRBD2. Trimming took 5 bases from V and 8 from J; bases not matched to a gene: 11. The CDR3 runs 15 residues. The germline V gene encodes CDR1 SGHAT and CDR2 FQDESV (reference sequence).

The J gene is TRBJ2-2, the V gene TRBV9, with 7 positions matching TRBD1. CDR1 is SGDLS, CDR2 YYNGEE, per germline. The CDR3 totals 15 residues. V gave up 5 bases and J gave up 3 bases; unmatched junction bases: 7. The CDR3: CASRDRQGDTGELFF. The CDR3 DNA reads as TGTGCCAGCAGGGACCGACAGGGTGACACCGGGGAGCTGTTTTTT.

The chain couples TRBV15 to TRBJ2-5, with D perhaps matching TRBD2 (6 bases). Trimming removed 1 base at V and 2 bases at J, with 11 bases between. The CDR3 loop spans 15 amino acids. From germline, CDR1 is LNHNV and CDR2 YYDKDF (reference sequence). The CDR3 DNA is TGTGCCACCAGCAGAGGTGCGGGACTTCAAGAGACCCAGTACTTC. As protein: CATSRGAGLQETQYF.

CDR3 DNA: TGTGCCACCAGCCTCAATGGAGGGACAGGCACCCTACATAATGAAAAACTGTTTTTT. Protein product: CATSLNGGTGTLHNEKLFF. The chain carries TRBV15 and TRBJ1-4, with TRBD1 matching 8 bases. CDR3 size: 19 residues. Trimming cost V 5 bases and J 4 bases; bases outside gene matches: 18. The V gene's germline CDR1 is LNHNV and CDR2 YYDKDF (reference sequence).

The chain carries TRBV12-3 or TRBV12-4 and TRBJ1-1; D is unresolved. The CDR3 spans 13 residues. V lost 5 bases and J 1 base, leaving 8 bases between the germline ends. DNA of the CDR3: TGTGCCAGCAGTGTGGGCCCGAACACTGAAGCTTTCTTT. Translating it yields CASSVGPNTEAFF.

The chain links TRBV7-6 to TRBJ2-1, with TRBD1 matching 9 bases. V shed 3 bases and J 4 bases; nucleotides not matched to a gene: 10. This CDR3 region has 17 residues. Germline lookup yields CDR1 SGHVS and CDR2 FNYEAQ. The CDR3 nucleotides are TGTGCCAGCAGCTTCAACGGCCGGGACAGGGAATACAATGAGCAGTTCTTC. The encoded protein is CASSFNGRDREYNEQFF.

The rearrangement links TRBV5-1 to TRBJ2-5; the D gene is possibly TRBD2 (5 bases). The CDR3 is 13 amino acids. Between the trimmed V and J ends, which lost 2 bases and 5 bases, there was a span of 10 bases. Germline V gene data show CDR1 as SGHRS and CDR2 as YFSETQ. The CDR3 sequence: CASSLSGGETQYF. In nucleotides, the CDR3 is TGCGCCAGCAGCTTAAGCGGCGGGGAGACCCAGTACTTC.

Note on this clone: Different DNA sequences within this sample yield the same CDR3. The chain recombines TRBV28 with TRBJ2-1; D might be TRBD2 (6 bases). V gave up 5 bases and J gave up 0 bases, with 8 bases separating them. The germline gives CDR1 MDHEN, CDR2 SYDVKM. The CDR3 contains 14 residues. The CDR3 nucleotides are TGTGCCAGCAGTCCCGGGGGCTCCTACAATGAGCAGTTCTTC. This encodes CASSPGGSYNEQFF.

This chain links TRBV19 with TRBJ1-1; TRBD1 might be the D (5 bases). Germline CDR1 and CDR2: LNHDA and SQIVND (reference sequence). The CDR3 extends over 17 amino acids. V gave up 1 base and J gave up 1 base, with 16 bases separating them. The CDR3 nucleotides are TGTGCCAGTAGTATAGGTCCAAGTGGGGCCTGGAACACTGAAGCTTTCTTT. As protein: CASSIGPSGAWNTEAFF. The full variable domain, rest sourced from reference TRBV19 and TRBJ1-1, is DGGITQSPKYLFRKEGQNVTLSCEQNLNHDAMYWYRQDPGQGLRLIYYSQIVNDFQKGDIAEGYSVSREKKESFPLTVTSAQKNPTAFYLCASSIGPSGAWNTEAFFGQGTRLTVV.

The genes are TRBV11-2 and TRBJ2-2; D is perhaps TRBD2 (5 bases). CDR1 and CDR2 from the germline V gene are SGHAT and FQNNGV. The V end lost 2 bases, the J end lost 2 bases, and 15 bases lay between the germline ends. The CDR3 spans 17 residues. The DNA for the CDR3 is TGTGCCAGCAGCTTAAGGGCGAGGGCTTTCAACACCGGGGAGCTGTTTTTT. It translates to CASSLRARAFNTGELFF.

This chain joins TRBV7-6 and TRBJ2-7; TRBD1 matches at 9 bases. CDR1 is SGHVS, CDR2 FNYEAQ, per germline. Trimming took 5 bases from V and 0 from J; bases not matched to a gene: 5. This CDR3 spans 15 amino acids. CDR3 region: CASSPGTGSSYEQYF. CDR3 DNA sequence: TGTGCCAGCAGCCCCGGGACAGGGAGCTCCTACGAGCAGTACTTC.

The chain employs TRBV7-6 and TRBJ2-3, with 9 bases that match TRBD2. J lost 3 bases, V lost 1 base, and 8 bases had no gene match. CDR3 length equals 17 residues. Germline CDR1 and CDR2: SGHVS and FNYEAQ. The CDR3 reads CASSLGGGSGRTDTQYF. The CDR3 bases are TGTGCCAGCAGCTTAGGGGGCGGTAGCGGGAGAACAGATACGCAGTATTTT.

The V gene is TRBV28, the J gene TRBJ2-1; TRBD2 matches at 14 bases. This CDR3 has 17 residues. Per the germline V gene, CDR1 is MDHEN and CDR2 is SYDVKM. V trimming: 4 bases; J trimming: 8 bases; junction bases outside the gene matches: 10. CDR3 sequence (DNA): TGTGCCAGCAGTTCTCCCGGGACTAGCGGGAGTCCTTATGAGCAGTTCTTC. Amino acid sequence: CASSSPGTSGSPYEQFF.

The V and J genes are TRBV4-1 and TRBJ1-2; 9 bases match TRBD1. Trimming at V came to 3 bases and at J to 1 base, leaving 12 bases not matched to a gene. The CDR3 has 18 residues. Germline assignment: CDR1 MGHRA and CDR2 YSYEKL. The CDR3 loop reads CASSHPPRDREINYGYTF. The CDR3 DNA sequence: TGCGCCAGCAGCCACCCACCCAGGGACAGGGAGATTAACTATGGCTACACCTTC.

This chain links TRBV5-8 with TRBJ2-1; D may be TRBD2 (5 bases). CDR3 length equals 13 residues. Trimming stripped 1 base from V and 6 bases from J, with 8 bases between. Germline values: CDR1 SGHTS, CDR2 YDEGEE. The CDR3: CASSLSGFNEQFF. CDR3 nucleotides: TGTGCCAGCAGCTTGTCGGGGTTCAATGAGCAGTTCTTC.

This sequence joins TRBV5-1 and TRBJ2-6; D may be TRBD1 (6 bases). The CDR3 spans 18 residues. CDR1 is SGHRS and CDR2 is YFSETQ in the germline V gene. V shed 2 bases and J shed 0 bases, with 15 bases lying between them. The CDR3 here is CASSFKTGPLSGANVLTF. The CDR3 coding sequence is TGCGCCAGCAGCTTCAAGACAGGTCCCCTCTCTGGGGCCAACGTCCTGACTTTC.

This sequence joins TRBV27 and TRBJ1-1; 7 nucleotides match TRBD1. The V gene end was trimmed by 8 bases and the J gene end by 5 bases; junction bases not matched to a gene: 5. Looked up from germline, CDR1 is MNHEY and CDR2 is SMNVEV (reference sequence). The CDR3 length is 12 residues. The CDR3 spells CASGPGGTEAFF. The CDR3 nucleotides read TGTGCCAGCGGACCAGGGGGGACTGAAGCTTTCTTT.

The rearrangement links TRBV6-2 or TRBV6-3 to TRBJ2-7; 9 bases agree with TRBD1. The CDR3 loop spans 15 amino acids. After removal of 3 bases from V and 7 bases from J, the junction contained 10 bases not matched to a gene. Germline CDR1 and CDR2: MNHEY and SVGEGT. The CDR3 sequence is CASSYEDRGAEEQYF. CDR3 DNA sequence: TGTGCCAGCAGTTATGAGGACAGGGGCGCGGAGGAGCAGTACTTC.

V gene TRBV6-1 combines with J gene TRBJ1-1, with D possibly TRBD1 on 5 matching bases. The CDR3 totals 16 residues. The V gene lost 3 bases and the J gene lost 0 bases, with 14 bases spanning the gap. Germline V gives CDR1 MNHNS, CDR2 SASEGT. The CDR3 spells CASSEAGYSMNTEAFF. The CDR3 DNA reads TGTGCCAGCAGTGAGGCAGGGTACAGCATGAACACTGAAGCTTTCTTT.

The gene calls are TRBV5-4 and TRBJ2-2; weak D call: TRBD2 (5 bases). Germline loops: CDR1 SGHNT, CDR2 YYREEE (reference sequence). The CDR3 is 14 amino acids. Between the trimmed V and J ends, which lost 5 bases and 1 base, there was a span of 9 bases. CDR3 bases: TGTGCCAGCAGGAATAGCGAGAACACCGGGGAGCTGTTTTTT. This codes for CASRNSENTGELFF.

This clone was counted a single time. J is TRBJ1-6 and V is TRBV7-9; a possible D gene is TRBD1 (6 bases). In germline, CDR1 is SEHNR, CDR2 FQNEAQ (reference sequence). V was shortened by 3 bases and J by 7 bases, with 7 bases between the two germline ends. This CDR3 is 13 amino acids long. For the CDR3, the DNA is TGTGCCAGCAGCTTCCAGGGGAATTCACCCCTCCACTTT. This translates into CASSFQGNSPLHF.

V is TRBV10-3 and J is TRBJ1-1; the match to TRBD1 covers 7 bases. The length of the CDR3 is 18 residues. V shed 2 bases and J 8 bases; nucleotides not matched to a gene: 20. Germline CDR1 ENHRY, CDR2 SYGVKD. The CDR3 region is CAISELKEVPGQLTEAFF. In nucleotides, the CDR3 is TGTGCCATCAGTGAGCTAAAGGAGGTCCCGGGACAGCTAACCGAAGCTTTCTTT.

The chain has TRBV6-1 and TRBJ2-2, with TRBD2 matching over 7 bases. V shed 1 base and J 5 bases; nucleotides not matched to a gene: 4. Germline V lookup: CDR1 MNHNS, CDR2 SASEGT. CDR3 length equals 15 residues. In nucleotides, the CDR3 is TGTGCCAGCAGTGAAGATGGGGGAGGGACCGGGGAGCTGTTTTTT. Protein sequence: CASSEDGGGTGELFF.